This T cell receptor (beta chain) was sequenced for a study of blood T cell repertoires in COVID-19 (dated by TCRdb to 2019 to 2021). Looking at the study overall: The collaborator samples originated in the United States, Italy and Spain and spanned the acute and convalescent phases of COVID-19. The samples were drawn from the first 160 participants of the ongoing ImmuneRACE study and from 1,254 subjects provided by 6 global collaborators. The repertoires were made available in a free public database intended to serve as a resource for research on the immune response to SARS-CoV-2. Deeply sampled blood TCRbeta repertoires from subjects exposed to, actively infected with, or recovered from COVID-19 were included in the dataset. HLA class I and class II types, where available, came from metadata supplied by the sample provider rather than from assay-based typing. The prospective study material was composed of cDNA or gDNA derived from T cells, B-cell-depleted T cells, or PBMCs. A de-identified subject ID, COVID-19 status, age in years and sex were almost always included in the sample metadata. Results and caveats for the whole study, not just this receptor: How much clinical and demographic metadata was included differed by source and by participant, and the metadata was provided uncurated.

Each collaborating institution followed its own protocols to collect whole blood in K2EDTA tubes. For TCRbeta analysis, collaborators shipped samples as frozen whole blood, isolated PBMCs, or DNA extracted from either of those sample types. In regard to this clone: This clone's antigen is unknown. One base away there is no much larger clone; base qualities are not given.

The junction shows trimming of 2 bases on V and 2 bases on J, plus 16 bases between the germline ends. The CDR3, cysteine through phenylalanine, is 17 amino acids long. Only CDR3 DNA remains: 51 bases, in frame from the first base. The germline V gene (reference sequence) specifies SGHKS as CDR1 and YYEKEE as CDR2. The immunoSEQ Assay, a bias-controlled multiplex PCR, was used to amplify TCRbeta CDR3 regions from genomic DNA. In the source study's methods: Nucleated cell counts per sample were estimated from amplification of reference gene primers within the assay. To quantify the absolute abundance of each unique TCRbeta CDR3 rearrangement, sequence reads were collapsed and filtered. For each sample, productive Simpson clonality was calculated by taking the square root of Simpson's diversity index across productive rearrangements. What TCRdb holds here is the immuneACCESS table cut down to in-frame rearrangements. Part of the clones is not present; checked against another copy, under half of the missing clones reflect an unresolved V gene, and the others are unexplained. V, J and clone size derive from that table, while D and trimming were established from the DNA sequence. The sample table records more than 150,000 clones; about 88% of these occur just once. The ten most abundant clones make up approximately 15% of the sample.

Sequencing was carried out using peripheral blood. This clonotype was sampled from a young man with active or convalescent COVID-19. The chain is assembled from TRBV5-5 and TRBJ2-2; the D gene is perhaps TRBD2, from 7 matching bases. The DNA is TGTGCCAGCAGCTTAGGGGCGGGGGCCATCAACACCGGGGAGCTGTTTTTT. Protein translation: CASSLGAGAINTGELFF. Full variable domain (CDR3 extended with the reference TRBV5-5 and TRBJ2-2 proteins): DAGVTQSPTHLIKTRGQQVTLRCSPISGHKSVSWYQQVLGQGPQFIFQYYEKEERGRGNFPDRFSARQFPNYSSELNVNALLLGDSALYLCASSLGAGAINTGELFFGEGSRLTVL.